This TCR beta chain was sequenced in a study of persistence of HIV-infected CD4 T cells. Study findings and constraints: Compared with CD3/CD28-stimulated cells, CMV- and Gag-responding cells showed lower TCRbeta richness.

Cells were stimulated nonspecifically with anti-CD3/anti-CD28 magnetic beads. Sorting selected CD4+ T cells upregulating both CD40 ligand and CD69. CD8-depleted PBMCs were stimulated 15 to 20 hours with anti-CD28/CD49d costimulation, CD40-blocking antibody and enfuvirtide. The libraries were made with immunoSEQ version 4 in survey mode. This table comes from immunoSEQ multiplex PCR, and its TCRdb copy is limited to in-frame clones, with some not included. The repertoire holds about 43,000 clones, with around 89% as singletons. Turning to this clone: Its antigen is unknown.

The CDR3 runs 15 residues. Deletions cut 0 bases from V and 5 bases from J, with 10 bases between. Germline V CDR1 and CDR2: LGHNA, YNFKEQ. The source material was CD4+ T cells sorted from PBMCs after roughly 18-hour stimulation, sampled from a patient who received antiretroviral therapy. This TCR came from an adult man with HIV who was CMV-seropositive. The J gene is TRBJ2-2, the V gene TRBV4-2, with D unclear. The CDR3 bases are TGTGCCAGCAGCCAAGAGGGTTCGGCGACCGGGGAGCTGTTTTTT. The encoded protein is CASSQEGSATGELFF.